This TCR beta chain was retrieved from a study of blood T cell repertoires in COVID-19. Methods used by the authors: It was from reference gene primer amplification that nucleated cell counts were estimated. Some clones are missing from TCRdb's copy, which holds only in-frame ones; the method was immunoSEQ multiplex PCR. V, J and clone size are those of that table, while D and trimming were read from the DNA. This table holds 300,000 to 350,000 clones, roughly 87% found once. This CDR3 is built from 14 residues. The germline gives CDR1 LGHNT, CDR2 FRNRAP. The J segment lost 7 bases and the V segment lost 7 bases, leaving 9 bases of the junction unmatched.

Sequencing was performed on PBMCs or T cells enriched from blood (not recorded which). The chain links TRBV12-5 to TRBJ1-2; TRBD1 matches 10 bases. This receptor was obtained from a woman aged 30 to 39 who had recovered from COVID-19. For the CDR3, the DNA is TGTGCTAGTGTCCCGACAGGGGGCGGGGGTGGCTACACCTTC. It codes for CASVPTGGGGGYTF.